This T cell receptor beta chain derives from a study of control samples from healthy donors and cancer patients. Germline trimming cut 0 bases from V and 0 bases from J; bases unmatched to any gene: 12. Germline V gene sequence: CDR1 SGHNT, CDR2 YYREEE (reference sequence). The CDR3 is 19 amino acids. The assay was immunoSEQ multiplex PCR, and TCRdb's table has in-frame clones only and misses some. The profile covers 100,000 or so clones, with approximately 89% appearing a single time and 0.92% taken by the ten largest. The material sequenced was blood. The chain uses TRBV5-4 and TRBJ2-3; TRBD2 agrees at 8 bases. The source is a woman aged 25 to 39 in good health. CDR3 coding DNA: TGTGCCAGCAGCTTGGGGATCGGGAGGGCCCCCCCGAGCACAGATACGCAGTATTTT. This sequence encodes CASSLGIGRAPPSTDTQYF.